The source of this T cell receptor (beta chain) is a study of early T cells in non-severe SARS-CoV-2 infection. V was cut by 3 bases and J by 11 bases, with 4 bases left in between. CDR3 length: 9 amino acids. The germline V gene has CDR1 SGHTA and CDR2 FQGNSA. Tagging with unique molecular identifiers was applied to individual cDNA molecules. TCRdb ran MiXCR on the 5' RACE reads and lists one entry per CDR3 protein. Here the sample spans 50,000 to 85,000 distinct CDR3 sequences, 9.1% being singletons. Sequenced: whole blood. The sequence was obtained from an adult who was a healthcare worker with PCR-confirmed SARS-CoV-2 infection or an uninfected control (not recorded which). This rearrangement joins TRBV7-2 to TRBJ1-1; D unclear. CDR3 region: CASSFPAFF. The CDR3 DNA reads as TGTGCCAGCAGCTTTCCTGCTTTCTTT.